The T cell receptor (beta chain) described here comes from a study of blood T cells in healthy people across ages. This clonotype has at least ten counts. A second PCR of about 7 to 12 cycles used a sample-barcoded 5' primer and a J-beta primer mix. TCRdb itself ran the 5' RACE reads through MiXCR, one entry per CDR3 protein. The sample includes 600,000 to 800,000 distinct CDR3 sequences, around 50% seen only once; the top ten take about 13%. This receptor was obtained from an elderly woman in good health. What was sequenced was blood.

CDR3 sequence: CASSLRTVEQFF. The CDR3 DNA follows: TGCGCCAGCAGCCTAAGGACTGTCGAGCAGTTCTTC. J is TRBJ2-1 and V is TRBV5-1, with D possibly being TRBD2 (5 bases). This CDR3 has 12 residues. With 4 bases removed from V and 10 bases from J, the gap between germline ends came to 12 bases. Looked up from germline, CDR1 is SGHRS and CDR2 is YFSETQ.